This is a list of T cell receptor beta chains from one sample in a study of blood T cell repertoires in COVID-19. The assay was immunoSEQ multiplex PCR, and TCRdb's table has in-frame clones only and misses some. The sample lists roughly 250,000 clones, about 88% occurring once. Sequencing was carried out using peripheral blood. These receptors were taken from a woman aged 40 to 50 who had recovered from COVID-19. Both conserved end residues are part of each CDR3. Some rows have no size entry. The others give once, few or many, or a class for an expanded clone.

cdr3_aa clone_size v_call
CASSIVWPANTGELFF NA TRBV19
CASSLGRMNTEAFF NA TRBV7-2
CASSVGRVDTGELFF NA TRBV9
CASSLAGGAFSYEQYF once TRBV7-2
CASSYGTSGKHEQFF NA TRBV6-5
CASSYRTAYGYTF NA TRBV6-5
CASSSRDRTGNTIYF once TRBV18
CASTDGGPTGELFF NA TRBV28
CSVGEGDQETQYF once TRBV29-1
CASSDRGGSNQPQHF NA TRBV6-2/TRBV6-3
CAISEGGLGDVFGIGGKNIQYF NA TRBV10-3
CASSLVDRVGSDGYTF NA TRBV5-6
CASSRGQGRPKLFF NA TRBV28
CASSIGGQSTNEKLFF NA TRBV19
CASSYGLRNTGELFF NA TRBV6-5
CSVGDRGALGELFF NA TRBV29-1
CASSQSSGVTYEQYF NA TRBV4-2
CASSSNTPGQGGGYTF NA TRBV5-1
CASSMRGNSYNEQFF NA TRBV19
CASSVNPSGIYEQYF NA TRBV3-1/TRBV3-2
CASSRRRDSNTGELFF once TRBV11-3
CASSSRQGFSFDEQFF NA TRBV7-2
CASSPEGYRGKGYTF many TRBV7-2
CASSNGDLAYNEQFF NA TRBV6-2/TRBV6-3
CASSYGAGVVADTQYF NA TRBV6-2/TRBV6-3
CSVGQGATNEKLFF NA TRBV29-1